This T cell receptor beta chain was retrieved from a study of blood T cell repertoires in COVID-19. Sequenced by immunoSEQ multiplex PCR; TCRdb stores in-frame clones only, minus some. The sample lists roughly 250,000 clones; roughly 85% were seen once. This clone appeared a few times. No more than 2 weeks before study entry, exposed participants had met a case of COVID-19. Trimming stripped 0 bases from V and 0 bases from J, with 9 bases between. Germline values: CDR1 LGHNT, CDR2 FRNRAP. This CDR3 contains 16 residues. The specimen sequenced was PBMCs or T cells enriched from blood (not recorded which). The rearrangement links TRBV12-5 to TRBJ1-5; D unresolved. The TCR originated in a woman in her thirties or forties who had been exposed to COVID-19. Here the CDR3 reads CASGLVLTDSNQPQHF. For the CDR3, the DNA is TGTGCTAGTGGTTTGGTACTCACAGATAGCAATCAGCCCCAGCATTTT.